Below, 25 T cell receptor beta chains from the same sample are listed, as sequenced in a study of cytomegalovirus exposure and HLA in healthy donors. The PCR employed 60 Vbeta primers together with 13 Jbeta primers. Method: immunoSEQ multiplex PCR; TCRdb's copy keeps in-frame clones and lacks some. Its table records 120,000 to 150,000 clones. Sequencing was carried out using PBMCs. The receptors shown here come from a woman between 18 and 29 years old in good health and CMV-seronegative.

V and J are TRBV6-1 and TRBJ2-1; D might be TRBD2 (5 bases). The length of the CDR3 is 16 residues. Per germline, CDR1 MNHNS and CDR2 SASEGT. Trimming took 3 bases from V and 0 from J, leaving 12 bases between them. The CDR3 bases are TGTGCCAGCAGTGAGAGGGCGGGTAGCTCCTACAATGAGCAGTTCTTC. Translation: CASSERAGSSYNEQFF.

CDR3 bases: TGTGCCTGGGACAGCCTGGTGGGTGATGAGCAGTTCTTC. Residues: CAWDSLVGDEQFF. V and J are TRBV30 and TRBJ2-1; D perhaps matches TRBD1 (5 bases). The V gene's germline CDR1 is GTSNPN and CDR2 SVGIG (reference sequence). V was pared by 5 bases and J by 8 bases, with 16 bases between. The CDR3 has 13 amino acids.

The chain is built from TRBV9 and TRBJ2-1, with D hard to call. V was cut by 0 bases and J by 2 bases, with 15 bases left in between. CDR1 is SGDLS and CDR2 is YYNGEE in the germline V gene. The CDR3 contains 17 residues. The CDR3 region has the DNA TGTGCCAGCAGCGTAGGGCCCATTACAGTCCCCTACAATGAGCAGTTCTTC. Translated, it gives CASSVGPITVPYNEQFF.

This chain connects TRBV6-1 to TRBJ1-4, with TRBD1 identical over 7 bases. V was clipped by 2 bases and J by 4 bases; unmatched bases: 7. CDR3 length: 16 residues. Germline V gives CDR1 MNHNS, CDR2 SASEGT. The CDR3, as DNA: TGTGCCAGCAGTGAAACGTACAGGGGAAGTAATGAAAAACTGTTTTTT. This translates into CASSETYRGSNEKLFF.

This chain joins TRBV10-1 and TRBJ2-3; D is unresolved. The V end lost 10 bases, the J end lost 4 bases, and 18 bases lay between the germline ends. This CDR3 is built from 14 residues. Germline V CDR1 and CDR2: WNHNN, SYGVQD (reference sequence). The CDR3, as DNA: TGCGCCACCAGGCCCGGAGATAGCCCAGATACGCAGTATTTT. Amino acid sequence: CATRPGDSPDTQYF.

The chain employs TRBV7-9 and TRBJ2-3, with 7 nucleotides matching TRBD2. Germline CDR1 and CDR2: SEHNR and FQNEAQ (reference sequence). The CDR3 covers 15 residues. The ends lost 1 base at V and 5 bases at J; junction bases unmatched: 6. CDR3 residues: CASSLEGLAVDTQYF. The CDR3 bases are TGTGCCAGCAGCTTAGAGGGGCTAGCGGTAGATACGCAGTATTTT. Full variable domain (rest looked up from reference TRBV7-9 and TRBJ2-3): DTGVSQNPRHKITKRGQNVTFRCDPISEHNRLYWYRQTLGQGPEFLTYFQNEAQLEKSRLLSDRFSAERPKGSFSTLEIQRTEQGDSAMYLCASSLEGLAVDTQYFGPGTRLTVL.

The rearrangement joins TRBV27 to TRBJ2-1; 10 bases map to TRBD1. V gave up 1 base and J gave up 7 bases; unmatched junction bases: 10. The CDR3 extends over 17 amino acids. The germline V gene encodes CDR1 MNHEY and CDR2 SMNVEV (reference sequence). In DNA form, the CDR3 reads TGTGCCAGCAGTTTATTCTCTTGGGGACAGGGGTTGAATGAGCAGTTCTTC. Its protein product is CASSLFSWGQGLNEQFF.

This sequence joins TRBV9 and TRBJ2-1, with D unclear. There are 15 residues in the CDR3. V dropped 0 bases and J dropped 4 bases, with 11 bases sitting between them. Germline V CDR1 and CDR2: SGDLS, YYNGEE. CDR3 nucleotide sequence: TGTGCCAGCAGCGTAGAAGAGGATTGGTACAATGAGCAGTTCTTC. This encodes CASSVEEDWYNEQFF.

V gene TRBV6-1 combines with J gene TRBJ1-1; no clear D gene. This CDR3 region has 13 residues. Germline values: CDR1 MNHNS, CDR2 SASEGT. The ends were cut back, 7 bases at V and 2 bases at J, with 11 bases in the middle. CDR3 loop: CASTYEGNTEAFF. The CDR3 DNA is TGTGCCAGCACCTACGAGGGTAACACTGAAGCTTTCTTT.

The chain is built from TRBV6-6 and TRBJ1-5, with D tentatively TRBD1 (6 bases). CDR1 is MNHNY, CDR2 SVGAGI, per germline (reference sequence). V was trimmed by 4 bases and J by 9 bases, leaving 13 bases between them. This CDR3 contains 13 residues. The CDR3 loop is CASSSNQGGPQHF. DNA for the CDR3: TGTGCCAGCAGTTCCAACCAAGGGGGGCCCCAGCATTTT.

The gene calls are TRBV5-4 and TRBJ1-5; a possible D gene is TRBD1 (5 bases). Between the trimmed V and J ends, which lost 2 bases and 6 bases, there was a span of 12 bases. CDR3 length equals 14 residues. Per the germline V gene, CDR1 is SGHNT and CDR2 is YYREEE (reference sequence). The CDR3 here is CASSLYGGGQPQHF. The CDR3 coding sequence is TGTGCCAGCAGCTTATACGGCGGGGGTCAGCCCCAGCATTTT.

This chain uses TRBV19 with TRBJ2-1; TRBD2 agrees at 12 bases. The germline V gene has CDR1 LNHDA and CDR2 SQIVND (reference sequence). This CDR3 comprises 19 residues. Losses at the gene ends were 7 bases for V and 1 base for J; bases not matched to a gene: 14. The CDR3 nucleotides read TGTGCCAGTACCCGGGGACTAGCGGGTGTATCCGAATCCTACAATGAGCAGTTCTTC. It codes for CASTRGLAGVSESYNEQFF.

The rearrangement joins TRBV7-2 to TRBJ2-3; weak D call: TRBD2 (5 bases). Germline V lookup: CDR1 SGHTA, CDR2 FQGNSA. Between the trimmed V and J ends, which lost 3 bases and 5 bases, there was a span of 18 bases. This CDR3 has 16 amino acids. CDR3 DNA sequence: TGTGCCAGCAGCTTTGGTCCCGTGTTAGCGCAAGATACGCAGTATTTT. Residues: CASSFGPVLAQDTQYF.

The chain carries TRBV30 and TRBJ1-1, with TRBD1 matching 9 bases. This CDR3 comprises 18 residues. The ends lost 0 bases at V and 2 bases at J; junction bases unmatched: 13. Per the germline V gene, CDR1 is GTSNPN and CDR2 is SVGIG (reference sequence). The CDR3 bases are TGTGCCTGGAGTGTATGGGTTTCGGGGGACAGGGCAAACACTGAAGCTTTCTTT. This sequence encodes CAWSVWVSGDRANTEAFF. Drawing the rest from reference TRBV30 and TRBJ1-1, the complete variable domain is SQTIHQWPATLVQPVGSPLSLECTVEGTSNPNLYWYRQAAGRGLQLLFYSVGIGQISSEVPQNLSASRPQDRQFILSSKKLLLSDSGFYLCAWSVWVSGDRANTEAFFGQGTRLTVV.

The chain links TRBV5-1 to TRBJ1-2; 9 bases align to TRBD1. The CDR3 totals 18 residues. V trimming: 1 base; J trimming: 0 bases; junction bases outside the gene matches: 10. Looked up from germline, CDR1 is SGHRS and CDR2 is YFSETQ. DNA of the CDR3: TGCGCCAGCAGCTTGTCTCGGGACAGGGAAGGAGCTAACTATGGCTACACCTTC. This codes for CASSLSRDREGANYGYTF. The whole variable domain, filled in from reference TRBV5-1 and TRBJ1-2, reads KAGVTQTPRYLIKTRGQQVTLSCSPISGHRSVSWYQQTPGQGLQFLFEYFSETQRNKGNFPGRFSGRQFSNSRSEMNVSTLELGDSALYLCASSLSRDREGANYGYTFGSGTRLTVV.

The V call is TRBV7-3, the J call TRBJ1-2, with D possibly being TRBD1 (6 bases). Trimming took off 0 bases at V and 4 bases at J, with 9 bases between the two ends. The V gene's germline CDR1 is SGHTA and CDR2 FQGTGA. CDR3 length equals 14 residues. Here the CDR3 reads CASSLTGASYGYTF. CDR3 coding DNA: TGTGCCAGCAGCTTAACGGGGGCTAGCTATGGCTACACCTTC.

This chain joins TRBV27 and TRBJ2-7; perhaps TRBD2 as D (5 bases). CDR1 and CDR2 from the germline V gene are MNHEY and SMNVEV (reference sequence). V was cut by 5 bases and J by 5 bases, with 16 bases left in between. The CDR3 loop spans 14 amino acids. The CDR3 DNA is TGTGCCAGCAGTACCCGACGGGGTTTGGACGAGCAGTACTTC. Encoded protein: CASSTRRGLDEQYF.

This sequence joins TRBV4-2 and TRBJ1-5; a possible D gene is TRBD1 (5 bases). CDR1 is LGHNA and CDR2 is YNFKEQ in the germline V gene. The V end lost 5 bases, the J end lost 2 bases, and 10 bases lay between the germline ends. This CDR3 comprises 14 residues. The CDR3 sequence is CASSSGDGNQPQHF. CDR3 coding DNA: TGTGCCAGCAGCTCGGGGGATGGCAATCAGCCCCAGCATTTT.

The chain recombines TRBV7-2 with TRBJ2-5; D perhaps matches TRBD2 (7 bases). V lost 1 base to trimming and J lost 1 base, with 13 bases between them. CDR1 and CDR2 (germline): SGHTA, FQGNSA. This CDR3 region has 16 residues. The CDR3 nucleotides read TGTGCCAGCAGCTTAGGGTGGGCGGGGGCCCAAGAGACCCAGTACTTC. Translated, it gives CASSLGWAGAQETQYF.

This CDR3 reads CASSLEASGSGEQYF. The CDR3 region has the DNA TGTGCCAGCAGCTTAGAGGCTAGCGGGTCTGGTGAGCAGTACTTC. The chain carries TRBV7-7 and TRBJ2-5; 8 bases are a match to TRBD2. The V gene end was trimmed by 1 base and the J gene end by 11 bases; junction bases not matched to a gene: 12. There are 15 residues in the CDR3. Per the germline V gene, CDR1 is SSHAT and CDR2 is FNYEAQ (reference sequence). The variable domain in full, completed from reference TRBV7-7 and TRBJ2-5, reads GAGVSQSPRYKVTKRGQDVTLRCDPISSHATLYWYQQALGQGPEFLTYFNYEAQPDKSGLPSDRFSAERPEGSISTLTIQRTEQRDSAMYRCASSLEASGSGEQYFGPGTRLLVL.

The genes are TRBV6-1 and TRBJ2-3; no clear D. Germline CDR1 and CDR2: MNHNS and SASEGT. V gave up 1 base and J gave up 2 bases, with 10 bases separating them. The CDR3 totals 15 residues. CDR3 amino acids: CASSEGLGSTDTQYF. The DNA of the CDR3 is TGTGCCAGCAGTGAAGGGTTGGGCTCCACAGATACGCAGTATTTT.

The rearrangement joins TRBV6-5 to TRBJ2-2; D gene ambiguous. CDR1 MNHEY and CDR2 SVGAGI come from the germline V gene. Trimming stripped 7 bases from V and 1 base from J, with 4 bases between. This CDR3 is built from 12 residues. CDR3 amino acids: CASNGNTGELFF. The CDR3 nucleotides are TGTGCCAGCAACGGGAACACCGGGGAGCTGTTTTTT.

The genes are TRBV6-6 and TRBJ1-2, with TRBD1 matching over 11 bases. The CDR3 runs to 16 residues. V was pared by 2 bases and J by 3 bases, with 5 bases of the junction left unmatched. From germline, CDR1 is MNHNY and CDR2 SVGAGI (reference sequence). CDR3 in amino acids: CASSYGRDRGDYGYTF. In DNA form, the CDR3 reads TGTGCCAGCAGTTACGGCAGGGACAGGGGGGACTATGGCTACACCTTC.

V usage is TRBV19 and J usage is TRBJ1-1; 7 bases are a match to TRBD1. The CDR3 contains 13 residues. CDR1 and CDR2 from the germline V gene are LNHDA and SQIVND (reference sequence). J lost 4 bases, V lost 5 bases, and 4 bases had no gene match. The CDR3 sequence: CASSLTGPTEAFF. The CDR3 DNA sequence: TGTGCCAGTAGTTTGACAGGGCCCACTGAAGCTTTCTTT.

This rearrangement joins TRBV6-1 to TRBJ2-1, with TRBD2 matching over 9 bases. The length of the CDR3 is 13 residues. Trimming at V came to 6 bases and at J to 9 bases, leaving 6 bases not matched to a gene. Germline assignment: CDR1 MNHNS and CDR2 SASEGT. The CDR3 DNA reads TGTGCCAGCAGCACCGGGACTAGCACTGAGCAGTTCTTC. Translating gives CASSTGTSTEQFF.